Below, 16 T cell receptor beta chains from the same sample are listed, as sequenced in a study of CD8 T cells in Susac syndrome. Random hexamers served to reverse transcribe roughly 0.5 to 1 ug RNA. TCRdb re-called the immunoSEQ multiplex PCR reads with MiXCR, one entry per CDR3 protein. The profile shows approximately 120,000 distinct CDR3 sequences, around 90% of them singletons. Sequences were obtained from CD4+ T cells from PBMCs. The receptors derive from a human donor in good health.

The V gene is TRBV19, the J gene TRBJ1-1; D may be TRBD1 (6 bases). CDR3 length equals 11 residues. Germline V gives CDR1 LNHDA, CDR2 SQIVND (reference sequence). Trimming cost V 6 bases and J 7 bases, with 9 bases left between them. CDR3 nucleotide sequence: TGTGCCAGTAGGACGGACAGTGAAGCTTTCTTT. This translates into CASRTDSEAFF. Full variable domain (remainder filled in from reference TRBV19 and TRBJ1-1): DGGITQSPKYLFRKEGQNVTLSCEQNLNHDAMYWYRQDPGQGLRLIYYSQIVNDFQKGDIAEGYSVSREKKESFPLTVTSAQKNPTAFYLCASRTDSEAFFGQGTRLTVV.

The rearrangement links TRBV7-2 to TRBJ2-1; TRBD2 matches 7 bases. This CDR3 is 13 amino acids long. Germline CDR1 is SGHTA and CDR2 is FQGNSA. V lost 4 bases, J lost 10 bases, and 7 bases stayed unmatched. This CDR3 reads CASSSSGGPEQFF. CDR3 bases: TGTGCCAGCAGCTCGTCGGGGGGACCCGAGCAGTTCTTC.

The chain carries TRBV11-1 and TRBJ2-7; D is perhaps TRBD2 (6 bases). The CDR3 loop spans 14 amino acids. Trimming pared 3 bases from V and 2 bases from J, leaving 11 bases between. Looked up from germline, CDR1 is SGHAT and CDR2 is FQDESV (reference sequence). In DNA form, the CDR3 reads TGTGCCAGCAGCTTTAGCGGTCCTCCCTACGAGCAGTACTTC. As protein: CASSFSGPPYEQYF.

This chain links TRBV6-2 or TRBV6-3 with TRBJ2-5; TRBD1 agrees at 8 bases. V was pared by 6 bases and J by 5 bases, with 8 bases of the junction left unmatched. Germline V gene sequence: CDR1 MNHEY, CDR2 SVGEGT. CDR3 length equals 14 residues. Here the CDR3 DNA reads TGTGCCAGCAGAAGAGGACAGGGAGGCGAGACCCAGTACTTC. It codes for CASRRGQGGETQYF.

The chain employs TRBV14 and TRBJ2-5; D is perhaps TRBD1 (5 bases). V was shortened by 0 bases and J by 7 bases, with 15 bases between the two germline ends. CDR1 is SGHDN and CDR2 is FVKESK in the germline V gene. The CDR3 is 15 amino acids. CDR3 amino acids: CASSQDPAGKGTQYF. The CDR3 nucleotides are TGTGCCAGCAGCCAAGATCCGGCAGGGAAAGGGACCCAGTACTTC.

The V call is TRBV4-3, the J call TRBJ2-5; 10 nucleotides match TRBD2. This CDR3 region has 17 residues. Unmatched junction bases numbered 9, after V lost 0 bases and J lost 5 bases. Germline V lookup: CDR1 LGHNA, CDR2 YSLEER. CDR3: CASSQDFPSGSGETQYF. The CDR3 DNA reads as TGCGCCAGCAGCCAAGATTTCCCTAGCGGGAGCGGCGAGACCCAGTACTTC.

CDR3 amino acids: CASSKLAGDPDTQYF. The DNA for the CDR3 is TGTGCCAGCAGCAAACTAGCGGGAGACCCAGATACGCAGTATTTT. The rearrangement uses TRBV7-3 and TRBJ2-3; 11 nucleotides agree with TRBD2. The CDR3 is made up of 15 amino acids. V lost 5 bases to trimming and J lost 4 bases; unmatched junction nucleotides: 5. Per the germline V gene, CDR1 is SGHTA and CDR2 is FQGTGA. The full variable domain, with the rest looked up from reference TRBV7-3 and TRBJ2-3, is GAGVSQTPSNKVTEKGKYVELRCDPISGHTALYWYRQSLGQGPEFLIYFQGTGAADDSGLPNDRFFAVRPEGSVSTLKIQRTERGDSAVYLCASSKLAGDPDTQYFGPGTRLTVL.

The gene calls are TRBV27 and TRBJ2-6; TRBD1 matches 8 bases. V was pared by 5 bases and J by 0 bases, with 9 bases of the junction left unmatched. The CDR3 contains 18 residues. Germline assignment: CDR1 MNHEY and CDR2 SMNVEV (reference sequence). CDR3 amino acids: CASSLRQGRSSGANVLTF. CDR3 DNA: TGTGCCAGCAGTCTCCGACAGGGGCGCAGCTCTGGGGCCAACGTCCTGACTTTC.

This chain uses TRBV5-4 with TRBJ2-3; 13 nucleotides match TRBD2. The V and J ends lost 3 bases and 2 bases, in that order; junction bases with no gene match: 3. CDR1 and CDR2 (germline): SGHNT, YYREEE (reference sequence). This CDR3 has 16 residues. This CDR3 reads CASSSGTSGATDTQYF. In DNA, the CDR3 is TGTGCCAGCAGCTCTGGGACTAGCGGGGCCACAGATACGCAGTATTTT.

The genes are TRBV19 and TRBJ2-5, with D perhaps matching TRBD2 (5 bases). This CDR3 contains 13 residues. The germline V and J ends were trimmed by 5 bases and 4 bases, with 11 bases remaining between them. Looked up from germline, CDR1 is LNHDA and CDR2 is SQIVND (reference sequence). The CDR3, as DNA: TGTGCCAGTAGTCCGGGCGGAGGAGAGACCCAGTACTTC. As protein: CASSPGGGETQYF.

CDR3 bases: TGTGCCAGTAGTATCGCAGTATGGAAGACCCAGTACTTC. Translating it yields CASSIAVWKTQYF. The chain uses TRBV19 and TRBJ2-5; D remains unclear. The germline gives CDR1 LNHDA, CDR2 SQIVND (reference sequence). There are 13 residues in the CDR3. Deletions cut 3 bases from V and 6 bases from J, with 11 bases between.

The chain couples TRBV7-9 to TRBJ2-7; weak D call: TRBD1 (5 bases). This CDR3 contains 14 residues. V gave up 1 base and J gave up 2 bases, with 9 bases separating them. Germline V lookup: CDR1 SEHNR, CDR2 FQNEAQ (reference sequence). The CDR3 protein is CASSLETATYEQYF. In DNA, the CDR3 is TGTGCCAGCAGCTTAGAGACAGCAACCTACGAGCAGTACTTC.

V is TRBV12-3 or TRBV12-4 and J is TRBJ2-7, with no clear D. This CDR3 is 12 amino acids long. Trimming pared 6 bases from V and 3 bases from J, leaving 9 bases between. CDR3 residues: CASSRSSYEQYF. DNA for the CDR3: TGTGCCAGCAGCCGGAGTAGCTACGAGCAGTACTTC.

The rearrangement uses TRBV5-1 and TRBJ1-2, with D possibly being TRBD1 (6 bases). With 4 bases removed from V and 6 bases from J, the gap between germline ends came to 13 bases. The CDR3 sequence is 13 residues long. Germline CDR1 and CDR2: SGHRS and YFSETQ. In nucleotides, the CDR3 is TGCGCCAGCAGCCCGGGGGGGGGCCATGGCTACACCTTC. Its protein is CASSPGGGHGYTF.

V and J are TRBV6-2 or TRBV6-3 and TRBJ2-4; perhaps TRBD2 as D (7 bases). CDR1 and CDR2 from the germline V gene are MNHEY and SVGEGT. The CDR3 runs to 16 residues. Trimming shortened V by 5 bases and J by 0 bases, and 14 bases separated the two germline ends. CDR3 protein: CASSDGGPLAKNIQYF. In nucleotides, the CDR3 is TGTGCCAGCAGTGACGGGGGGCCGCTAGCCAAAAACATTCAGTACTTC.

V and J are TRBV30 and TRBJ1-1; D gene ambiguous. Germline loops: CDR1 GTSNPN, CDR2 SVGIG (reference sequence). The CDR3 extends over 10 amino acids. Trimming left V 5 bases short and J 1 base short, with 2 bases between. The CDR3 DNA reads as TGTGCCTGGTGGAACACTGAAGCTTTCTTT. It encodes CAWWNTEAFF. Full variable domain (rest looked up from reference TRBV30 and TRBJ1-1): SQTIHQWPATLVQPVGSPLSLECTVEGTSNPNLYWYRQAAGRGLQLLFYSVGIGQISSEVPQNLSASRPQDRQFILSSKKLLLSDSGFYLCAWWNTEAFFGQGTRLTVV.